The 26 T cell receptor beta chains below come from one sample, sequenced in a study of CD8 T cell repertoires and HIV-1 epitope variants. Generated by immunoSEQ multiplex PCR, the TCRdb table keeps only in-frame clones and is missing some. Of about 5,000 clones in the sample, more than 55% were seen once. Their specific antigens are unknown. The sequenced sample consisted of cultured CD8+ T cells derived from PBMCs. The receptors shown here come from a male donor with HIV.

V is TRBV5-4 and J is TRBJ2-7; 11 bases fit TRBD2. CDR1 is SGHNT, CDR2 YYREEE, per germline (reference sequence). The J segment lost 4 bases and the V segment lost 3 bases, leaving 3 bases of the junction unmatched. The CDR3 is made up of 14 amino acids. The CDR3 region has the DNA TGTGCCAGCAGCTGGGGGACTAGCGGATACGAGCAGTACTTC. This gives the protein CASSWGTSGYEQYF.

The chain recombines TRBV19 with TRBJ2-2, with 12 bases fitting TRBD2. Per germline, CDR1 LNHDA and CDR2 SQIVND (reference sequence). V trimming: 5 bases; J trimming: 7 bases; junction bases outside the gene matches: 5. The CDR3 runs to 15 residues. CDR3 sequence: CASSYLAGGSGELFF. As DNA, the CDR3 is TGTGCCAGTAGTTACCTAGCGGGAGGGAGCGGGGAGCTGTTTTTT.

This clone was counted once. V and J are TRBV2 and TRBJ1-5; tentatively, D is TRBD1 (6 bases). V was shortened by 8 bases and J by 4 bases, with 18 bases between the two germline ends. CDR3 length: 15 residues. CDR1 SNHLY and CDR2 FYNNEI come from the germline V gene. In DNA, the CDR3 is TGTGCCAGCGATGAGGGGGTCACCCTAAATCAGCCCCAGCATTTT. Translating gives CASDEGVTLNQPQHF.

The rearrangement uses TRBV13 and TRBJ1-2, with 10 bases fitting TRBD1. The CDR3 is 16 residues long. J lost 7 bases, V lost 2 bases, and 10 bases had no gene match. The germline gives CDR1 PRHDT, CDR2 FYEKMQ (reference sequence). The CDR3 reads CASSLPGTGELGGYTF. Written as DNA, the CDR3 is TGTGCCAGCAGCTTACCAGGGACAGGGGAGCTCGGTGGCTACACCTTC. Full variable domain (missing parts from reference TRBV13 and TRBJ1-2): AAGVIQSPRHLIKEKRETATLKCYPIPRHDTVYWYQQGPGQDPQFLISFYEKMQSDKGSIPDRFSAQQFSDYHSELNMSSLELGDSALYFCASSLPGTGELGGYTFGSGTRLTVV.

This chain uses TRBV6-1 with TRBJ1-2, with D possibly being TRBD1 (6 bases). Germline CDR1 is MNHNS and CDR2 is SASEGT. The CDR3 has 15 amino acids. V lost 6 bases and J 3 bases, leaving 17 bases between the germline ends. CDR3 nucleotide sequence: TGTGCCAGCAGCGAGCCCCGAGGGGGGTACTATGGCTACACCTTC. Its protein is CASSEPRGGYYGYTF.

The chain employs TRBV6-5 and TRBJ2-1; TRBD2 matches 10 bases. Germline V lookup: CDR1 MNHEY, CDR2 SVGAGI. The CDR3 is 16 residues long. The V and J ends lost 0 bases and 6 bases, in that order; junction bases with no gene match: 5. CDR3 in amino acids: CASSYSASGGGNEQFF. CDR3 DNA: TGTGCCAGCAGTTACTCGGCTAGCGGGGGCGGCAATGAGCAGTTCTTC.

This clone was seen just once. The chain is built from TRBV15 and TRBJ2-5, with TRBD1 as a possible D gene (6 bases). The germline gives CDR1 LNHNV, CDR2 YYDKDF (reference sequence). V was trimmed by 0 bases and J by 4 bases, leaving 9 bases between them. The CDR3 length is 14 residues. The CDR3 loop reads CATSRDSGVETQYF. CDR3 nucleotide sequence: TGTGCCACCAGCAGAGATTCAGGGGTAGAGACCCAGTACTTC.

This clone was counted once. The genes are TRBV19 and TRBJ1-1; D remains ambiguous. V dropped 9 bases and J dropped 0 bases, with 14 bases sitting between them. This CDR3 spans 14 amino acids. CDR1 is LNHDA and CDR2 is SQIVND in the germline V gene (reference sequence). The CDR3 loop reads CASRPEAMNTEAFF. DNA for the CDR3: TGTGCCAGCCGCCCCGAGGCCATGAACACTGAAGCTTTCTTT.

The chain is built from TRBV4-2 and TRBJ2-2; D may be TRBD2 (5 bases). This CDR3 comprises 14 residues. From germline, CDR1 is LGHNA and CDR2 YNFKEQ. V gave up 4 bases and J gave up 4 bases, with 10 bases separating them. The CDR3 sequence: CASSPAESTGELFF. The CDR3 DNA sequence: TGTGCCAGCAGCCCAGCGGAATCCACCGGGGAGCTGTTTTTT.

This chain links TRBV9 with TRBJ2-3; 8 bases fit TRBD2. Germline V gene lookup returns CDR1 SGDLS and CDR2 YYNGEE. The CDR3 consists of 16 residues. V was pared by 3 bases and J by 3 bases, with 9 bases of the junction left unmatched. The CDR3 loop reads CASSASGTSQTDTQYF. The CDR3 DNA reads as TGTGCCAGCAGCGCCTCCGGGACTAGTCAAACAGATACGCAGTATTTT.

This clone has more than one count but fewer than ten. The chain uses TRBV28 and TRBJ2-7; 13 bases line up with TRBD2. The CDR3 covers 18 residues. CDR1 is MDHEN, CDR2 SYDVKM, per germline. Trimming took 4 bases from V and 4 from J; bases not matched to a gene: 13. CDR3 residues: CASSSPYSGTSGEYEQYF. The CDR3 bases are TGTGCCAGCAGTTCTCCCTACTCCGGGACTAGCGGGGAGTACGAGCAGTACTTC.

The chain couples TRBV14 to TRBJ2-5; D is possibly TRBD1 (6 bases). CDR1 and CDR2 (germline): SGHDN, FVKESK. The CDR3 runs 14 residues. The germline V and J ends were trimmed by 4 bases and 2 bases, with 11 bases remaining between them. In DNA form, the CDR3 reads TGTGCCAGCAGCCCAGGACAGCGACAAGAGACCCAGTACTTC. It encodes CASSPGQRQETQYF.

The CDR3 reads CASSQDRTDYNSPLHF. Here the CDR3 DNA reads TGCGCCAGCAGCCAAGATCGGACAGACTATAATTCACCCCTCCACTTT. The V call is TRBV4-3, the J call TRBJ1-6; tentatively, D is TRBD1 (6 bases). Trimming took off 0 bases at V and 3 bases at J, with 9 bases between the two ends. This CDR3 contains 16 residues. Germline V CDR1 and CDR2: LGHNA, YSLEER.

The V call is TRBV6-5, the J call TRBJ1-2; 7 nucleotides align to TRBD1. The V and J ends lost 7 bases and 6 bases, in that order; junction bases with no gene match: 8. The length of the CDR3 is 13 residues. Germline loops: CDR1 MNHEY, CDR2 SVGAGI. This CDR3 is CASISTGENGYTF. CDR3 sequence (DNA): TGTGCCAGCATTTCCACAGGGGAAAATGGCTACACCTTC.

The chain couples TRBV9 to TRBJ2-5, with 7 bases that match TRBD1. This CDR3 is 13 amino acids long. Germline V CDR1 and CDR2: SGDLS, YYNGEE. V lost 4 bases, J lost 5 bases, and 5 bases stayed unmatched. CDR3 in DNA: TGTGCCAGCAGCCTCGACAGGGACGAGACCCAGTACTTC. It codes for CASSLDRDETQYF.

This clone was observed a single time. The rearrangement joins TRBV14 to TRBJ1-1, with D perhaps TRBD1 (5 bases). The CDR3 length is 13 residues. Trimming removed 4 bases at V and 5 bases at J, with 11 bases between. CDR1 SGHDN and CDR2 FVKESK come from the germline V gene. The CDR3 spells CASSPLGRTEAFF. The CDR3 DNA sequence: TGTGCCAGCAGCCCCCTGGGACGGACTGAAGCTTTCTTT.

The sample holds one count of this clone. The gene calls are TRBV10-2 and TRBJ1-1, with D tentatively TRBD1 (5 bases). Germline CDR1 reads WSHSY; CDR2 reads SAAADI. The CDR3 is 13 amino acids. V lost 2 bases and J 4 bases, leaving 8 bases between the germline ends. The DNA of the CDR3 is TGCGCCAGCAGTGAGGTCAGGGCCACTGAAGCTTTCTTT. This gives the protein CASSEVRATEAFF.

V and J are TRBV19 and TRBJ2-2; TRBD2 agrees at 8 bases. CDR3 length: 16 amino acids. Germline loops: CDR1 LNHDA, CDR2 SQIVND (reference sequence). Trimming removed 1 base from V and 1 base from J; junction bases left unmatched: 2. The CDR3 sequence is CASSIGLAGNTGELFF. The CDR3 DNA follows: TGTGCCAGTAGTATAGGCCTAGCGGGGAACACCGGGGAGCTGTTTTTT.

The chain recombines TRBV11-2 with TRBJ2-7; 9 positions agree with TRBD1. V lost 5 bases, J lost 3 bases, and 11 bases stayed unmatched. The CDR3 totals 16 residues. The V gene's germline CDR1 is SGHAT and CDR2 FQNNGV. CDR3 region: CASSPLKRQGDYEQYF. CDR3 in DNA: TGTGCCAGCAGCCCCTTAAAGCGACAGGGGGACTACGAGCAGTACTTC.

V usage is TRBV25-1 and J usage is TRBJ1-5; TRBD1 agrees at 11 bases. This CDR3 comprises 18 residues. Germline CDR1 is MGHDK and CDR2 is SYGVNS. The V gene end was trimmed by 4 bases and the J gene end by 3 bases; junction bases not matched to a gene: 11. The CDR3 protein is CASSGTDRGQMFNQPQHF. The CDR3 region has the DNA TGTGCCAGCAGTGGGACGGACAGGGGGCAGATGTTCAATCAGCCCCAGCATTTT.

This chain uses TRBV9 with TRBJ1-5; D possibly corresponds to TRBD1 (6 bases). CDR1 and CDR2 (germline): SGDLS, YYNGEE. The CDR3 totals 14 residues. Trimming left V 5 bases short and J 11 bases short, with 20 bases between. The CDR3 nucleotides are TGTGCCAGCAGTCCCCTGGGGGGAGAGGGGGCCCAGCATTTT. It yields the protein CASSPLGGEGAQHF.

The chain has TRBV7-9 and TRBJ2-1; no firm D call. The germline V and J ends were trimmed by 2 bases and 8 bases, with 4 bases remaining between them. From germline, CDR1 is SEHNR and CDR2 FQNEAQ (reference sequence). The CDR3 covers 11 residues. For the CDR3, the DNA is TGTGCCAGCAGCTTATTGTATGAGCAGTTCTTC. It translates to CASSLLYEQFF.

The chain links TRBV6-1 to TRBJ2-3; TRBD2 aligns across 11 bases. Germline V gene data show CDR1 as MNHNS and CDR2 as SASEGT. This CDR3 is built from 16 residues. Germline trimming cut 2 bases from V and 5 bases from J; bases unmatched to any gene: 6. The CDR3, as DNA: TGTGCCAGCAGTGAACCCACTAGCGGGAGAGGAGATACGCAGTATTTT. Translation: CASSEPTSGRGDTQYF.

The chain carries TRBV29-1 and TRBJ1-4; a weak D match, TRBD1 (5 bases). Germline loops: CDR1 SQVTM, CDR2 ANQGSEA. The CDR3 covers 14 residues. The V end lost 7 bases, the J end lost 8 bases, and 20 bases lay between the germline ends. The CDR3 loop is CSATRGGVKEKLFF. As DNA, the CDR3 is TGCAGCGCCACCCGTGGAGGGGTGAAAGAAAAACTGTTTTTT.

In this sample, this clone turned up a few times. J is TRBJ1-5 and V is TRBV6-1, with a weak D call TRBD1 (6 bases). This CDR3 has 16 amino acids. The ends were cut back, 1 base at V and 7 bases at J, with 17 bases in the middle. Germline V gene data show CDR1 as MNHNS and CDR2 as SASEGT. Written as DNA, the CDR3 is TGTGCCAGCAGTGAAGACCCTCAGGGGATATTCCAGCCCCAGCATTTT. Translated, it gives CASSEDPQGIFQPQHF.

The chain is built from TRBV6-5 and TRBJ2-7, with D possibly being TRBD1 (6 bases). The CDR3 is 13 residues long. Deletions cut 6 bases from V and 4 bases from J, with 13 bases between. Germline CDR1 is MNHEY and CDR2 is SVGAGI. As DNA, the CDR3 is TGTGCCAGCAGCTCCGTACAGGGATACGAGCAGTACTTC. It specifies CASSSVQGYEQYF.